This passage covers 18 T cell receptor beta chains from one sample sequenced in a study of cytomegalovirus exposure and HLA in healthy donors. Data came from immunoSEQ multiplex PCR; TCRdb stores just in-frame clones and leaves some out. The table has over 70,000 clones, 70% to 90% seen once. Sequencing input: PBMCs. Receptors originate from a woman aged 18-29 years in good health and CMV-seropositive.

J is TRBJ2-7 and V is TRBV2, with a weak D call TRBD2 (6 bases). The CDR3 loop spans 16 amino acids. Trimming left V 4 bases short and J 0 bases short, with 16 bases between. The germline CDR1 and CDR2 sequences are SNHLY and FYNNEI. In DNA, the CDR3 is TGTGCCAGCAGTGGAGGGTACGGGAGATTCTCCTACGAGCAGTACTTC. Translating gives CASSGGYGRFSYEQYF.

Here the CDR3 DNA reads TGTGCCTTGGGCCGGATAACAGGGCACGAGCAGTACTTC. This codes for CALGRITGHEQYF. The gene calls are TRBV30 and TRBJ2-7; a weak D match, TRBD1 (6 bases). Trimming took off 7 bases at V and 5 bases at J, with 18 bases between the two ends. The CDR3 spans 13 residues. In germline, CDR1 is GTSNPN, CDR2 SVGIG (reference sequence).

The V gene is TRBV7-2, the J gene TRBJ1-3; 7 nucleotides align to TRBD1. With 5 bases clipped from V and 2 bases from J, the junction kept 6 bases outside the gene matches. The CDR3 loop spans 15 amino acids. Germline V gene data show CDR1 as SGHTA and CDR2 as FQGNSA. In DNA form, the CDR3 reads TGTGCCAGCAGCCTGCTGACAGGGCCTGGAAACACCATATATTTT. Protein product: CASSLLTGPGNTIYF.

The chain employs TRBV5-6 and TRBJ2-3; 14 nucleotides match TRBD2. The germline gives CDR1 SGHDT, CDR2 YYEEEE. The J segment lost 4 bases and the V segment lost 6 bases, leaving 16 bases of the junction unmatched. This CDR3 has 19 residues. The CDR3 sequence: CASTSGGVSGLAGADTQYF. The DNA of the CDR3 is TGTGCCAGCACCTCAGGTGGGGTTTCGGGACTAGCGGGAGCAGATACGCAGTATTTT.

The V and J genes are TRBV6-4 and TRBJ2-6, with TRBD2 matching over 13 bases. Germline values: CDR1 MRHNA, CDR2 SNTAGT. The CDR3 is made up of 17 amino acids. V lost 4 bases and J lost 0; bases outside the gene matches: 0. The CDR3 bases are TGTGCCAGCAGTGGGACTAGCGGGAGCTCTGGGGCCAACGTCCTGACTTTC. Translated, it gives CASSGTSGSSGANVLTF.

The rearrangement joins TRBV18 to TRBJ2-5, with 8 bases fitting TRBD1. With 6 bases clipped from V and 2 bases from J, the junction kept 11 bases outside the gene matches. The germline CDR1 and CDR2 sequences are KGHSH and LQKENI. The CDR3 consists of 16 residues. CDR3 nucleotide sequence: TGTGCCAGCTCTCGAAGAGACAGGGGATTACAAGAGACCCAGTACTTC. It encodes CASSRRDRGLQETQYF.

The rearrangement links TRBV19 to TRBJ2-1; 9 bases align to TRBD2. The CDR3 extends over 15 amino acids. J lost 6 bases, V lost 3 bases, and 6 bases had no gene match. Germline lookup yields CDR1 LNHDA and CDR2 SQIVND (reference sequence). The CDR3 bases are TGTGCCAGTAGTATCCGGGGCGGGGGGGCCAATGAGCAGTTCTTC. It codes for CASSIRGGGANEQFF.

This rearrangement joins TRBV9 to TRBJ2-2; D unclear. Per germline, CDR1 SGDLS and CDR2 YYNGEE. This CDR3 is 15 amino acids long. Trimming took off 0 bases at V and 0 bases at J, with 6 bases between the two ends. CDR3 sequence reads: CASSVAQANTGELFF. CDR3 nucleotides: TGTGCCAGCAGCGTAGCTCAGGCGAACACCGGGGAGCTGTTTTTT.

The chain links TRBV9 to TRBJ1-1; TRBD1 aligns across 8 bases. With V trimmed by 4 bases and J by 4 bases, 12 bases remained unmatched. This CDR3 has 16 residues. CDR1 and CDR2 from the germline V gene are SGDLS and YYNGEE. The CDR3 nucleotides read TGTGCCAGCAGCCCTTCCTTACAGGGGGTGGGCACTGAAGCTTTCTTT. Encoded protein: CASSPSLQGVGTEAFF.

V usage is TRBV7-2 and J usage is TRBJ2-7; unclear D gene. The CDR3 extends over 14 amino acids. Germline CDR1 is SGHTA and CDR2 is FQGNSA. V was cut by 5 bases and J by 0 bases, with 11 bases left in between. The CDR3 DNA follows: TGTGCCAGCAGCCCTCCTGGCAGCTCCTACGAGCAGTACTTC. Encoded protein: CASSPPGSSYEQYF.

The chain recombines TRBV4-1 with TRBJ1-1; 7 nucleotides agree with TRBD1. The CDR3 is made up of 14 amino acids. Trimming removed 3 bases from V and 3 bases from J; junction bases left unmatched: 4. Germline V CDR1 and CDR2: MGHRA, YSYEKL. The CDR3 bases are TGCGCCAGCAGCCAGACACAGGGGTACACTGAAGCTTTCTTT. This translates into CASSQTQGYTEAFF.

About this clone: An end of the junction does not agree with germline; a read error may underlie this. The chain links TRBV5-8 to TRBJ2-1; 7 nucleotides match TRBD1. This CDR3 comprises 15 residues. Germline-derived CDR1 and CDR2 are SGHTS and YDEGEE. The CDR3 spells CARSFWDRGMVGQFF. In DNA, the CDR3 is TGTGCCAGAAGCTTCTGGGACAGAGGTATGGTAGGGCAGTTCTTC.

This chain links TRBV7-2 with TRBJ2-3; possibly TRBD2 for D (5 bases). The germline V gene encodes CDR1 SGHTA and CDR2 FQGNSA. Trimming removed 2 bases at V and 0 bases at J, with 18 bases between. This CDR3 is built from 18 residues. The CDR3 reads CASSLRGSRLSSTDTQYF. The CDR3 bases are TGTGCCAGCAGCTTACGGGGAAGCAGGTTATCTAGCACAGATACGCAGTATTTT.

As DNA, the CDR3 is TGTGCCAGCAGAGGGACTAGCGGGAGTAGGAATGAGCAGTTCTTC. Its protein is CASRGTSGSRNEQFF. The V call is TRBV2, the J call TRBJ2-1; 14 nucleotides agree with TRBD2. V lost 6 bases to trimming and J lost 7 bases; unmatched junction nucleotides: 5. The CDR3 loop spans 15 amino acids. Germline CDR1 and CDR2: SNHLY and FYNNEI.

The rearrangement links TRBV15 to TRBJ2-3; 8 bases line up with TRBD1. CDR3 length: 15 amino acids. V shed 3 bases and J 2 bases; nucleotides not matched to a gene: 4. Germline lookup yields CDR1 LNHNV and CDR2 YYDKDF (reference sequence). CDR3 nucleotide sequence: TGTGCCACCAGCAGCGGGACAGGAGACACAGATACGCAGTATTTT. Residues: CATSSGTGDTDTQYF.

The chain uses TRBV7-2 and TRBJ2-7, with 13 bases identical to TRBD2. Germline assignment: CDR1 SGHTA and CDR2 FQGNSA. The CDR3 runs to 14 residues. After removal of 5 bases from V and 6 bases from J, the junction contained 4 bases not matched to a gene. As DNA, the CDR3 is TGTGCCAGCAGCCTCGGACTAGCGGGAGTCGAGCAGTACTTC. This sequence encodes CASSLGLAGVEQYF.

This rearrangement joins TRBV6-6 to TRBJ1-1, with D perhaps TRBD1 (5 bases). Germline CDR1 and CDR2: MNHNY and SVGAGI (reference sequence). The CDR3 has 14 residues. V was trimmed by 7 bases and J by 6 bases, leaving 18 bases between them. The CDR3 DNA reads TGTGCCAGCACCGCAGGGCGCGCGGTCCCTGAAGCTTTCTTT. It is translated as CASTAGRAVPEAFF.

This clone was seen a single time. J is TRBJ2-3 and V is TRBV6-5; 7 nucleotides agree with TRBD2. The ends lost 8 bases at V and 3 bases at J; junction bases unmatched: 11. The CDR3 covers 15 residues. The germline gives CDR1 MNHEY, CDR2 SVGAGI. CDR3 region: CASSSAGVGTDTQYF. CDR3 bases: TGTGCCAGCTCTTCCGCGGGAGTCGGGACAGATACGCAGTATTTT.